This TCR beta chain was profiled in a study of CD8 T cells in Susac syndrome. Overall study: Blood was drawn from Susac syndrome patients while they were therapy-naive, on corticosteroids, or on intravenous immunoglobulin alone. Broader study findings: An acknowledgment was made by the study that its TCR sequencing and HLA analysis involved relatively few individuals.

The authors reverse transcribed roughly 0.45 to 1 ug RNA with random hexamers. TCRdb fed the immunoSEQ multiplex PCR reads into MiXCR, producing one record per CDR3 protein. This sample carries about 190,000 distinct CDR3 sequences, nearly 97% of them seen once, and the ten largest clones take around 0.092%. In regard to this clonotype: The target antigen is unknown.

The TCR originated in a human donor with Susac syndrome. Material for sequencing was CD4+ T cells from PBMCs.

In nucleotides, the CDR3 is TGTGCCAGCTCACCGATGGGTAATGAAAAACTGTTTTTT. This translates into CASSPMGNEKLFF. The chain has TRBV18 and TRBJ1-4; D is undetermined. V lost 3 bases and J 4 bases, leaving 6 bases between the germline ends. CDR1 is KGHSH, CDR2 LQKENI, per germline. The CDR3 has 13 amino acids.